This T cell receptor beta chain was recorded in a study of T cells in narcolepsy. The overall study: Healthy controls were enrolled alongside patients with narcolepsy type 1 or type 2.

With regard to this clone: The target antigen is unknown.

Findings and limits, study-wide: In some patient and control memory CD4+ samples, autoreactive clones were absent.

This CDR3 comprises 14 residues. Germline V gene data show CDR1 as SGHTA and CDR2 as FQGNSA. V dropped 3 bases and J dropped 5 bases, with 13 bases sitting between them. Only in-frame clones appear in the TCRdb table, and some are missing; sequencing was by immunoSEQ multiplex PCR. Found here are about 40,000 clones, approximately 89% of them singletons; the top ten hold around 1.3%. Sequenced input: CD45RA- memory CD4+ T cells from PBMCs. The genes are TRBV7-2 and TRBJ1-2, with D tentatively TRBD1 (5 bases). The origin of this receptor is a human donor with narcolepsy. As DNA, the CDR3 is TGTGCCAGCAGCTTTCCGGGGGTAGATTATGGCTACACCTTC. This sequence encodes CASSFPGVDYGYTF.